This TCR beta chain emerged from a study of blood T cell repertoires in COVID-19. The CDR3 is 18 residues long. Germline CDR1 reads SGDLS; CDR2 reads YYNGEE. The trim removed 4 bases at V and 2 bases at J, leaving 10 bases unmatched. As processed by the authors: The assay estimated nucleated cells by amplifying reference gene primers. Here immunoSEQ multiplex PCR was the method, and the copy in TCRdb shows in-frame clones only, minus some. V and J calls and clone size follow that table, whereas D and trimming were derived from the DNA. The table records about 55,000 clones, around 83% of them present only once.

The sequencing input was peripheral blood. The sequence was obtained from a human donor in a cohort sampled during active or convalescent COVID-19. The rearrangement links TRBV9 to TRBJ2-3, with 13 bases lining up with TRBD2. CDR3 residues: CASSPPTSGGILTDTQYF. CDR3 bases: TGTGCCAGCAGCCCCCCGACTAGCGGGGGGATCCTCACAGATACGCAGTATTTT.